This is a list of T cell receptor beta chains from one sample in a study of patients and donors after allogeneic stem cell transplantation. Via MiXCR, TCRdb re-called the RT-PCR reads, giving one row per CDR3 protein. The sample records roughly 940,000 distinct CDR3 sequences, under 20% being singletons. Sequencing was performed on blood, either unsorted or a sorted T cell fraction (not recorded which). Source of these receptors: a human donor who was either an allogeneic HSCT recipient or a stem cell or donor lymphocyte infusion donor (not recorded which). It is not recorded whose cells these are; they may come from a transplant donor. The CDR3 runs from the conserved cysteine through the conserved F or W. The order of the fields is CDR3 DNA, CDR3 protein, clone size, V gene, J gene, D gene. The D gene is left open where the match is weak. The listing skips clone size in some rows; elsewhere it reads once, few, many or a size class.

cdr3_nt: TGTGCCAGCAGTTCCAGGGCCGGGACTATCCATGAGCAGTTCTTC; cdr3_aa: CASSSRAGTIHEQFF; clone_size: few; v_call: TRBV27; j_call: TRBJ2-1; d_call: TRBD2
cdr3_nt: TGTGCCAGCAGCGGGGAGACACTCAGTCCCTACAATGAGCAGTTCTTC; cdr3_aa: CASSGETLSPYNEQFF; clone_size: few; v_call: TRBV9; j_call: TRBJ2-1; d_call: .
cdr3_nt: TGTGCCAGCAGCTTAGAAGGAGCGGCCCAAATCCAATTC; cdr3_aa: CASSLEGAAQIQF; clone_size: .; v_call: TRBV7-2; j_call: TRBJ2-7; d_call: .
cdr3_nt: TGTGCCAGCAGTTACTCGACCCCTAGTTGGTACAATGAGCAGTTCTTC; cdr3_aa: CASSYSTPSWYNEQFF; clone_size: .; v_call: TRBV6-5; j_call: TRBJ2-1; d_call: .
cdr3_nt: TGTGCCAGCAGCCCGAGACTAGCGGGGGGGTTTTCCACCGGGGAGCTGTTTTTT; cdr3_aa: CASSPRLAGGFSTGELFF; clone_size: .; v_call: TRBV12-3/TRBV12-4; j_call: TRBJ2-2; d_call: TRBD2
cdr3_nt: TGTGCCAGCAGCTTAGGTGATAGCGGGGGGCGAAATGAGCAGTTCTTC; cdr3_aa: CASSLGDSGGRNEQFF; clone_size: few; v_call: TRBV11-3; j_call: TRBJ2-1; d_call: TRBD2
cdr3_nt: TGTGCCAGCAGCTTAAAACCTAGGACAGGGGGCGCTTCTTGGGGCTACACCTTC; cdr3_aa: CASSLKPRTGGASWGYTF; clone_size: few; v_call: TRBV11-2; j_call: TRBJ1-2; d_call: TRBD1
cdr3_nt: TGCGCCAGCAGCGACTTGGGAGGGACAGATACGCAGTATTTT; cdr3_aa: CASSDLGGTDTQYF; clone_size: few; v_call: TRBV5-1; j_call: TRBJ2-3; d_call: TRBD2
cdr3_nt: TGTGCCAGCAGCGGACAGGGGGTCACTGAAGCTTTCTTT; cdr3_aa: CASSGQGVTEAFF; clone_size: few; v_call: TRBV7-9; j_call: TRBJ1-1; d_call: TRBD1
cdr3_nt: TGCAGTGCTAGAGCCGAGATAACCCCTAGCGGGAGAAATGAGCAGTTCTTC; cdr3_aa: CSARAEITPSGRNEQFF; clone_size: .; v_call: TRBV20-1; j_call: TRBJ2-1; d_call: TRBD2
cdr3_nt: TGTGCCAGCAGCCTGGGCAGGAGACTCTATGGCTACACCTTC; cdr3_aa: CASSLGRRLYGYTF; clone_size: .; v_call: TRBV2; j_call: TRBJ1-2; d_call: .
cdr3_nt: TGTGCCACCAGCGGGACACCTTACTACGAGCAGTACTTC; cdr3_aa: CATSGTPYYEQYF; clone_size: .; v_call: TRBV24-1; j_call: TRBJ2-7; d_call: .
cdr3_nt: TGTGCCAGCAGATCCAGGGCCCTCGCCGAGCAGTACTTC; cdr3_aa: CASRSRALAEQYF; clone_size: few; v_call: TRBV6-1; j_call: TRBJ2-7; d_call: .
cdr3_nt: TGCAGTGCTAGGAAGACAGGAATCTCTGGGGCCAACGTCCTGACTTTC; cdr3_aa: CSARKTGISGANVLTF; clone_size: .; v_call: TRBV20-1; j_call: TRBJ2-6; d_call: .
cdr3_nt: TGTGCCAGCAGCCCGATCCGGACTAGCTCCACCAATACGCAGTATTTT; cdr3_aa: CASSPIRTSSTNTQYF; clone_size: .; v_call: TRBV7-2; j_call: TRBJ2-3; d_call: TRBD2
cdr3_nt: TGCGCCAGCAGCCCCCTCGGGGCGGAAAACTATGGCTACACCTTC; cdr3_aa: CASSPLGAENYGYTF; clone_size: .; v_call: TRBV4-3; j_call: TRBJ1-2; d_call: .
cdr3_nt: TGTGCCAGCACTCCTACAGGGACTAGAGGGAACGAGCAGTACTTC; cdr3_aa: CASTPTGTRGNEQYF; clone_size: few; v_call: TRBV7-9; j_call: TRBJ2-7; d_call: TRBD2
cdr3_nt: TGTGCCAGTAGTATGCCAGGGACGGACTTATCCTACGAGCAGTACTTC; cdr3_aa: CASSMPGTDLSYEQYF; clone_size: .; v_call: TRBV19; j_call: TRBJ2-7; d_call: .
cdr3_nt: TGTGCCATCCCACCGGGACGGACGGCGGATGGCTACACCTTC; cdr3_aa: CAIPPGRTADGYTF; clone_size: few; v_call: TRBV2; j_call: TRBJ1-2; d_call: .
cdr3_nt: TGTGCCAGCAGCCAAGAAATTGGGAACACTGAAGCTTTCTTT; cdr3_aa: CASSQEIGNTEAFF; clone_size: few; v_call: TRBV3-1; j_call: TRBJ1-1; d_call: .
cdr3_nt: TGTGCCAGCCGAATAGGACGATGGGACACTGAAGCTTTCTTT; cdr3_aa: CASRIGRWDTEAFF; clone_size: .; v_call: TRBV2; j_call: TRBJ1-1; d_call: .
cdr3_nt: TGCAGCGTTGATTTAGGGCTAGCGGAAAATGAGCAGTTCTTC; cdr3_aa: CSVDLGLAENEQFF; clone_size: .; v_call: TRBV29-1; j_call: TRBJ2-1; d_call: TRBD2
cdr3_nt: TGCAGTGCTAGTTGGAGCGGCGGGAGGGTGTACGAGCAGTACTTC; cdr3_aa: CSASWSGGRVYEQYF; clone_size: few; v_call: TRBV20-1; j_call: TRBJ2-7; d_call: TRBD2
cdr3_nt: TGTGCCAGCAGCCAAGATCCGAGGAAGGGGGTCGGAACAGATACGCAGTATTTT; cdr3_aa: CASSQDPRKGVGTDTQYF; clone_size: .; v_call: TRBV14; j_call: TRBJ2-3; d_call: .
cdr3_nt: TGTGCCAGCACCACTCCACGGGGATTCGACTATGGCTACACCTTC; cdr3_aa: CASTTPRGFDYGYTF; clone_size: .; v_call: TRBV6-2/TRBV6-3; j_call: TRBJ1-2; d_call: .
cdr3_nt: TGTGCCAGCAGTTCTCTTTATAATTCACCCCTCCACTTT; cdr3_aa: CASSSLYNSPLHF; clone_size: many; v_call: TRBV27; j_call: TRBJ1-6; d_call: .
cdr3_nt: TGTGCCAGCGCGCCAGCGGGGTCCTACAATGAGCAGTTCTTC; cdr3_aa: CASAPAGSYNEQFF; clone_size: few; v_call: TRBV6-1; j_call: TRBJ2-1; d_call: TRBD2
cdr3_nt: TGTGCCAGCAGTTTAGGAGGGAAGCGGACTGAAGCTTTCTTT; cdr3_aa: CASSLGGKRTEAFF; clone_size: few; v_call: TRBV12-3/TRBV12-4; j_call: TRBJ1-1; d_call: .
cdr3_nt: TGCAGTCCAAAAATGAGTGGTGAGGATACGCAGTATTTT; cdr3_aa: CSPKMSGEDTQYF; clone_size: .; v_call: TRBV20-1; j_call: TRBJ2-3; d_call: .
cdr3_nt: TGTGCCAGTTCAGCGGGGGGGCTGTTGGAGACCCAGTACTTC; cdr3_aa: CASSAGGLLETQYF; clone_size: .; v_call: TRBV12-3/TRBV12-4; j_call: TRBJ2-5; d_call: TRBD2
cdr3_nt: TGCAGCGTTGCAAACAGGGGGCCAGATACGCAGTATTTT; cdr3_aa: CSVANRGPDTQYF; clone_size: .; v_call: TRBV29-1; j_call: TRBJ2-3; d_call: TRBD1
cdr3_nt: TGTGCCAGCAGTCCAGTAGCGGGCGGCACAGATACGCAGTATTTT; cdr3_aa: CASSPVAGGTDTQYF; clone_size: few; v_call: TRBV12-3/TRBV12-4; j_call: TRBJ2-3; d_call: TRBD2
cdr3_nt: TGTGCCAGCAGACAGACACTAGCAGCCTACAATGAGCAGTTCTTC; cdr3_aa: CASRQTLAAYNEQFF; clone_size: few; v_call: TRBV12-3/TRBV12-4; j_call: TRBJ2-1; d_call: .
cdr3_nt: TGTGCCAGCAGCAACACAGGGGTCCGGGAGACCCAGTACTTC; cdr3_aa: CASSNTGVRETQYF; clone_size: few; v_call: TRBV12-3/TRBV12-4; j_call: TRBJ2-5; d_call: TRBD1
cdr3_nt: TGTGCCAGCAGCCCACAACCTCGGTCTACCGGGCGTGGGGAGCAGTACTTC; cdr3_aa: CASSPQPRSTGRGEQYF; clone_size: many; v_call: TRBV9; j_call: TRBJ2-7; d_call: .
cdr3_nt: TGTGCCAGCAGCTTAGGGGAGGGACAGGGGTGGAGGGCGTACAATGAGCAGTTCTTC; cdr3_aa: CASSLGEGQGWRAYNEQFF; clone_size: few; v_call: TRBV11-2; j_call: TRBJ2-1; d_call: TRBD1
cdr3_nt: TGTGCCAGCAACGGTGGTAGCAATGAGCAGTTCTTC; cdr3_aa: CASNGGSNEQFF; clone_size: few; v_call: TRBV12-3/TRBV12-4; j_call: TRBJ2-1; d_call: .
cdr3_nt: TGTGCCAGCAGGTTAGAAGTTACCGGGGAGCTGTTTTTT; cdr3_aa: CASRLEVTGELFF; clone_size: .; v_call: TRBV2; j_call: TRBJ2-2; d_call: .
cdr3_nt: TGTGCCAGCCGTCGACAGGGAGGGGACCGGAACACCGGGGAGCTGTTTTTT; cdr3_aa: CASRRQGGDRNTGELFF; clone_size: .; v_call: TRBV6-2/TRBV6-3; j_call: TRBJ2-2; d_call: .
cdr3_nt: TGTGCCAGCAGCGGATGGGACAGTCCTTTCTATGGCTACACCTTC; cdr3_aa: CASSGWDSPFYGYTF; clone_size: few; v_call: TRBV5-4; j_call: TRBJ1-2; d_call: TRBD1
cdr3_nt: TGCAGTGCTAGCGACGTGGGGAATGAGCAGTTCTTC; cdr3_aa: CSASDVGNEQFF; clone_size: .; v_call: TRBV20-1; j_call: TRBJ2-1; d_call: .
cdr3_nt: TGTGCTAGTGGTTCCTCAAACAGGGGGGCCAATCAGCCCCAGCATTTT; cdr3_aa: CASGSSNRGANQPQHF; clone_size: few; v_call: TRBV12-5; j_call: TRBJ1-5; d_call: TRBD1
cdr3_nt: TGTGCCATAGAGGCAGGGGGTGGCACTGAAGCTTTCTTT; cdr3_aa: CAIEAGGGTEAFF; clone_size: few; v_call: TRBV10-3; j_call: TRBJ1-1; d_call: TRBD1
cdr3_nt: TGTGCCAGCAGCCAAGGCCTAGCGGGGGGCCGCAGCTCCTACGAGCAGTACTTC; cdr3_aa: CASSQGLAGGRSSYEQYF; clone_size: .; v_call: TRBV3-1; j_call: TRBJ2-7; d_call: TRBD2
cdr3_nt: TGTGCCAGCAGGGTGACAATTTCACCCGGGACTTTGGGGGAGCAGTACTTC; cdr3_aa: CASRVTISPGTLGEQYF; clone_size: few; v_call: TRBV6-1; j_call: TRBJ2-7; d_call: .
cdr3_nt: TGTGCCAGCAGCCCAGGGCCCTCCTATGCCGGGGAGCTGTTTTTT; cdr3_aa: CASSPGPSYAGELFF; clone_size: many; v_call: TRBV12-3/TRBV12-4; j_call: TRBJ2-2; d_call: .